Each of the 7 T cell receptor beta chains below was sequenced from the same sample in a study of glioma-infiltrating T cells. TCR alpha and beta CDR3 regions were amplified from RNA using iRepertoire nested multiplex PCR. TCRdb re-derived calls from the multiplex PCR reads in MiXCR, one entry per CDR3 protein. The sample lists approximately 190,000 distinct CDR3 sequences; 25% to 35% were seen once. Sequencing was done on a sample of glioma tissue, nonneoplastic brain tissue, or PBMCs (not recorded which). Receptor source: a human donor with low-grade glioma or glioblastoma, undergoing nonglioma brain surgery, or in good health (not recorded which).

Only a few counts were recorded for this clonotype. The chain joins TRBV29-1 to TRBJ2-7; D gene uncertain. The V and J ends lost 3 bases and 4 bases respectively, with 7 bases between them. The V gene's germline CDR1 is SQVTM and CDR2 ANQGSEA. CDR3 length: 11 residues. The DNA of the CDR3 is TGCAGCGTTGATCTAGGGTACGAGCAGTACTTC. Translated: CSVDLGYEQYF.

To note about this clonotype: The conserved phenylalanine or tryptophan is not found at the CDR3 terminus, so this likely reflects a read error. The chain couples TRBV7-3 to TRBJ2-1, with a possible D match to TRBD2 (6 bases). CDR3 size: 13 residues. V lost 1 base, J lost 12 bases, and 13 bases lay in between. The germline V gene encodes CDR1 SGHTA and CDR2 FQGTGA. The CDR3 spells CASSLNTKEGQFL. For the CDR3, the DNA is TGTGCCAGCAGCTTAAATACGAAGGAGGGGCAGTTCCTC.

This clonotype was seen only a few times. This chain joins TRBV29-1 and TRBJ2-1, with 8 positions matching TRBD1. There are 13 residues in the CDR3. With 8 bases clipped from V and 6 bases from J, the junction kept 9 bases outside the gene matches. Germline V gene data show CDR1 as SQVTM and CDR2 as ANQGSEA. For the CDR3, the DNA is TGCAGCACCGGTAGGACAGGGATCAATGAGCAGTTCTTC. It codes for CSTGRTGINEQFF.

Many counts were recorded for this clonotype. The chain couples TRBV2 to TRBJ1-6, with TRBD1 matching 7 bases. CDR3 size: 18 residues. The V gene's germline CDR1 is SNHLY and CDR2 FYNNEI. The trim removed 7 bases at V and 0 bases at J, leaving 12 bases unmatched. CDR3 DNA: TGTGCCAGCACCGTACAGGGGATGACGAGCTCCTATAATTCACCCCTCCACTTT. Translation: CASTVQGMTSSYNSPLHF.

This clonotype was observed at least ten times. The J gene is TRBJ2-1, the V gene TRBV6-2 or TRBV6-3; D gene uncertain. This CDR3 has 13 amino acids. The V gene's germline CDR1 is MNHEY and CDR2 SVGEGT. Trimming took 0 bases from V and 9 from J, leaving 9 bases between them. The CDR3: CASSYSNILEQFF. The CDR3 bases are TGTGCCAGCAGTTACTCGAATATCCTTGAGCAGTTCTTC.

The count of this clonotype is one. This may arise from a read error, as a much more abundant clone is one base away. This chain connects TRBV7-6 to TRBJ2-1; D remains ambiguous. CDR1 is SGHVS, CDR2 FNYEAQ, per germline. The CDR3 is 13 residues long. In nucleotides, the CDR3 is TGTGCCAGCAGCCCATACAGCTACAATGAGAAGTTCTTC. Translating it yields CASSPYSYNEKFF.

This clonotype was detected a few times. V and J are TRBV10-3 and TRBJ2-1; 10 bases map to TRBD2. Germline V CDR1 and CDR2: ENHRY, SYGVKD. Germline trimming cut 3 bases from V and 9 bases from J; bases unmatched to any gene: 11. This CDR3 has 16 residues. CDR3 sequence: CAISDTSGIGFGEQFF. In DNA, the CDR3 is TGTGCCATCAGTGATACTAGCGGGATAGGGTTCGGTGAGCAGTTCTTC.